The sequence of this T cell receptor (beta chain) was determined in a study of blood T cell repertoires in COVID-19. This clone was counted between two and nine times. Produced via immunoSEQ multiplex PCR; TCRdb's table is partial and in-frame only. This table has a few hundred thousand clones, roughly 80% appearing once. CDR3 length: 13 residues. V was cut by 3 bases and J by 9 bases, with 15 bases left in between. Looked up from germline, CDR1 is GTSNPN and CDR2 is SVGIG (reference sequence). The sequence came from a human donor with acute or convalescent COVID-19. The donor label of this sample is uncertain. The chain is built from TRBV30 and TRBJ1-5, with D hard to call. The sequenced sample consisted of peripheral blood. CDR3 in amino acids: CAWSAGGWGPQHF. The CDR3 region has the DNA TGTGCCTGGAGCGCAGGCGGGTGGGGGCCCCAGCATTTT.